The 20 T cell receptor beta chains listed next were all sequenced from one sample in a study of T cell repertoires in cytomegalovirus infection. Antigens of these TCRs are unknown. MiXCR, applied by TCRdb to the reads, yields one record per CDR3 protein. The sample shows some 310,000 distinct CDR3 sequences, 20% to 25% of them seen only once. The sample here was cultured PBMCs, taken from culture after CMV antigen stimulation. Source of these receptors: a human donor in good health (CMV status not recorded). Some clones in this sample may be carry-over from other donors' samples.

The gene calls are TRBV27 and TRBJ1-1; unclear D gene. Germline V gives CDR1 MNHEY, CDR2 SMNVEV (reference sequence). Trimming removed 4 bases at V and 5 bases at J, with 14 bases between. The CDR3 runs to 14 residues. The CDR3 spells CASSSPGLGTEAFF. As DNA, the CDR3 is TGTGCCAGCAGTTCCCCCGGCTTAGGTACTGAAGCTTTCTTT.

This clonotype was counted a single time. The genes are TRBV23-1 and TRBJ1-5; 8 nucleotides align to TRBD1. TRBV23-1 is known as an ORF, though its function is uncertain. Trimming removed 9 bases from V and 2 bases from J; junction bases left unmatched: 6. The CDR3 consists of 14 residues. The CDR3 nucleotides are TGCGCCAGTTCTGGACAGGGATGCAATCAGCCCCAGCATTTT. Translated: CASSGQGCNQPQHF.

There are many counts of this clonotype. This chain uses TRBV11-3 with TRBJ2-1; unclear D gene. Trimming pared 5 bases from V and 2 bases from J, leaving 10 bases between. This CDR3 contains 14 residues. Germline V CDR1 and CDR2: SGHNT, YENEEA. CDR3 in amino acids: CASSQLSTYNEQFF. The CDR3 DNA sequence: TGTGCCAGCAGCCAACTAAGTACCTACAATGAGCAGTTCTTC.

In its sample, this clonotype was seen a few times. This chain uses TRBV7-9 with TRBJ2-6; D remains ambiguous. This CDR3 is built from 15 residues. CDR1 SEHNR and CDR2 FQNEAQ come from the germline V gene (reference sequence). The V end lost 2 bases, the J end lost 0 bases, and 5 bases lay between the germline ends. CDR3 loop: CASSLRDSGANVLTF. CDR3 nucleotides: TGTGCCAGCAGCTTACGTGACTCTGGGGCCAACGTCCTGACTTTC.

The table lists this clonotype with a few counts. The chain joins TRBV9 to TRBJ1-2, with D perhaps TRBD1 (5 bases). The V end lost 4 bases, the J end lost 3 bases, and 25 bases lay between the germline ends. This CDR3 is 18 amino acids long. CDR1 SGDLS and CDR2 YYNGEE come from the germline V gene. CDR3 residues: CASSSRGGGEFFDYGYTF. The CDR3 DNA reads as TGTGCCAGCAGCTCCCGAGGTGGGGGGGAGTTCTTCGACTATGGCTACACCTTC.

There are many counts of this clonotype. This chain links TRBV6-1 with TRBJ1-5; D unclear. The CDR3 length is 12 residues. Looked up from germline, CDR1 is MNHNS and CDR2 is SASEGT. V was clipped by 8 bases and J by 0 bases, with 5 bases between them. CDR3 nucleotides: TGTGCCAGCGAGGGTAGCAATCAGCCCCAGCATTTT. Translation gives CASEGSNQPQHF.

The chain joins TRBV28 to TRBJ1-1; D not certain. Germline values: CDR1 MDHEN, CDR2 SYDVKM. V was shortened by 2 bases and J by 10 bases, with 20 bases between the two germline ends. The CDR3 is 15 residues long. The CDR3 spells CASSLRMDRGVGAFF. CDR3 DNA: TGTGCCAGCAGTTTACGTATGGACCGTGGGGTGGGAGCTTTCTTT.

This clonotype has a count of ten or more. The chain has TRBV9 and TRBJ2-1; 8 bases are shared with TRBD2. The CDR3 loop spans 15 amino acids. Per the germline V gene, CDR1 is SGDLS and CDR2 is YYNGEE. V dropped 0 bases and J dropped 7; count of bases not matched to a gene: 6. The CDR3 DNA reads as TGTGCCAGCAGCGTAGACCCGGGAGGGCCGAATGAGCAGTTCTTC. Residues: CASSVDPGGPNEQFF.

V is TRBV11-2 and J is TRBJ2-7, with TRBD2 matching 10 bases. This CDR3 has 14 residues. CDR1 is SGHAT, CDR2 FQNNGV, per germline. V was clipped by 4 bases and J by 2 bases; unmatched bases: 2. This CDR3 is CASSSGLAAYEQYV. The CDR3 DNA reads as TGTGCCAGCAGCTCCGGACTAGCGGCCTACGAGCAGTACGTC.

This clonotype was counted many times. The V and J genes are TRBV11-2 and TRBJ2-1; 7 nucleotides match TRBD2. CDR1 SGHAT and CDR2 FQNNGV come from the germline V gene. CDR3 length equals 18 residues. The J segment lost 6 bases and the V segment lost 1 base, leaving 15 bases of the junction unmatched. The CDR3 spells CASSLGRRLAPVSNEQFF. CDR3 coding DNA: TGTGCCAGCAGCTTAGGCAGGCGACTAGCCCCCGTGAGCAATGAGCAGTTCTTC.

This clonotype has just a few counts. This chain joins TRBV7-4 and TRBJ2-1, with TRBD1 matching over 7 bases. V shed 10 bases, J shed 8 bases, and the junction held 5 bases outside the gene matches. This CDR3 region has 11 residues. Germline V gives CDR1 SGHVT, CDR2 SQSDAQ. CDR3 residues: CATDRLDEQFF. The CDR3 DNA follows: TGTGCCACGGACAGGTTGGATGAGCAGTTCTTC.

The chain employs TRBV7-2 and TRBJ1-2, with 9 bases that match TRBD1. After removal of 2 bases from V and 4 bases from J, the junction contained 2 bases not matched to a gene. From germline, CDR1 is SGHTA and CDR2 FQGNSA. This CDR3 region has 14 residues. The CDR3 reads CASSLYRGLYGYTF. As DNA, the CDR3 is TGTGCCAGCAGCTTATACAGGGGGCTCTATGGCTACACCTTC.

The V call is TRBV7-8, the J call TRBJ2-5, with D unresolved. Trimming took 4 bases from V and 7 from J, leaving 10 bases between them. Per the germline V gene, CDR1 is SGHVS and CDR2 is FQNEAQ. The CDR3 is made up of 12 amino acids. The CDR3 sequence: CASSSSGWTQYF. CDR3 nucleotide sequence: TGTGCCAGCAGCTCCTCGGGCTGGACCCAGTACTTC.

This clonotype was picked up a small number of times. The CDR3 reads CSAGYDSAGPQETQYF. The CDR3 region has the DNA TGCAGTGCTGGTTACGATTCAGCGGGCCCCCAAGAGACCCAGTACTTC. The chain is built from TRBV20-1 and TRBJ2-5; a weak D match, TRBD2 (6 bases). The ends were cut back, 5 bases at V and 1 base at J, with 20 bases in the middle. This CDR3 is 16 amino acids long. Germline CDR1 DFQATT, CDR2 SNEGSKA (reference sequence).

This clonotype was detected ten times or more. This chain uses TRBV24-1 with TRBJ2-1; D gene uncertain. Trimming shortened V by 2 bases and J by 0 bases, and 13 bases separated the two germline ends. The CDR3 has 17 residues. CDR1 is KGHDR and CDR2 is SFDVKD in the germline V gene. In DNA form, the CDR3 reads TGTGCCACCAGTGATTCGGACCCCGGAAGCTCCTACAATGAGCAGTTCTTC. The encoded protein is CATSDSDPGSSYNEQFF.

This rearrangement joins TRBV3-1 to TRBJ2-1; 15 bases are a match to TRBD2. CDR1 and CDR2 (germline): LGHDT, YNNKEL (reference sequence). This CDR3 contains 15 residues. The J segment lost 10 bases and the V segment lost 4 bases, leaving 5 bases of the junction unmatched. CDR3 DNA sequence: TGTGCCAGCAGCCGGACTAGCGGGGGGGGAGGCGAGCAGTTCTTC. Its translation: CASSRTSGGGGEQFF.

This clonotype came up many times. The gene calls are TRBV7-2 and TRBJ2-7; the D gene is possibly TRBD2 (5 bases). This CDR3 region has 13 residues. V lost 0 bases and J 6 bases, leaving 9 bases between the germline ends. Germline CDR1 and CDR2: SGHTA and FQGNSA. CDR3 loop: CASSLAEESEQYF. The CDR3 nucleotides read TGTGCCAGCAGCTTAGCGGAGGAGTCCGAGCAGTACTTC.

This clonotype was recorded a few times. The rearrangement joins TRBV7-2 to TRBJ2-1; 11 positions match TRBD2. The germline CDR1 and CDR2 sequences are SGHTA and FQGNSA. The trim removed 2 bases at V and 5 bases at J, leaving 5 bases unmatched. The CDR3 consists of 16 residues. CDR3 in amino acids: CASSLSATSGNNEQFF. The DNA for the CDR3 is TGTGCCAGCAGCTTATCTGCGACTAGCGGGAACAATGAGCAGTTCTTC.

The CDR3 DNA is TGTGCCAGCAACCTTCACTCTGGAAACACCATATATTTT. Translating gives CASNLHSGNTIYF. The chain uses TRBV12-3 or TRBV12-4 and TRBJ1-3; D call uncertain. Trimming took 7 bases from V and 0 from J, leaving 7 bases between them. This CDR3 is built from 13 residues.

The chain recombines TRBV20-1 with TRBJ2-7, with D perhaps TRBD1 (6 bases). CDR1 DFQATT and CDR2 SNEGSKA come from the germline V gene (reference sequence). The V gene lost 0 bases and the J gene lost 0 bases, with 9 bases spanning the gap. The CDR3 spans 14 residues. CDR3 bases: TGCAGTGCTAGAGATAGGACAGCCTCCTACGAGCAGTACTTC. Its translation is CSARDRTASYEQYF.